This TCR beta chain was retrieved from a study of breast tumors, draining lymph nodes, adjacent tissues. TCRdb independently ran MiXCR on the multiplex PCR reads; one entry per CDR3 protein. This sample has about 150,000 distinct CDR3 sequences, with approximately 20% found just once. Findings and limits, study-wide: The lymph node origin of tumor T cells was framed as consistent with a hypothesis, not demonstrated.

Axillary draining lymph nodes of breast cancer patients supplied the node samples. With 3 bases clipped from V and 4 bases from J, the junction kept 11 bases outside the gene matches. Germline CDR1 and CDR2: SGHAT and FQNNGV. This CDR3 is 17 amino acids long. About this clonotype itself: The antigen is not known.

This rearrangement joins TRBV11-2 to TRBJ2-5, with 10 nucleotides matching TRBD2. Sequencing input: axillary lymph node tissue. The receptor was derived from a female donor with breast cancer. Some clones in this sample may be carry-over from other donors' samples. CDR3 loop: CASSFSGRASGRETQYF. CDR3 bases: TGTGCCAGCAGCTTTTCCGGGAGGGCTAGCGGGAGAGAGACCCAGTACTTC.